Following are 8 T cell receptor beta chains from one sample sequenced in a study of CD8 T cells in ankylosing spondylitis. TCRdb processed the 5' RACE reads anew with MiXCR; each CDR3 protein has one entry. The sample gives 350,000 or so distinct CDR3 sequences, about 14% of which show up once; 1.1% is in the top ten. Sequencing used blood, either unsorted or a sorted T cell fraction (not recorded which). The receptors stem from a male donor with ankylosing spondylitis or in good health (not recorded which).

This clonotype turned up a few times. The chain joins TRBV11-2 to TRBJ2-1; D gene unclear. The CDR3 is made up of 14 amino acids. Germline CDR1 and CDR2: SGHAT and FQNNGV. V was cut by 5 bases and J by 0 bases, with 8 bases left in between. CDR3: CASSPVNSYNEQFF. CDR3 bases: TGTGCCAGCAGCCCAGTGAACTCCTACAATGAGCAGTTCTTC. Looking up the rest from reference TRBV11-2 and TRBJ2-1 gives the full variable domain: EAGVAQSPRYKIIEKRQSVAFWCNPISGHATLYWYQQILGQGPKLLIQFQNNGVVDDSQLPKDRFSAERLKGVDSTLKIQPAKLEDSAVYLCASSPVNSYNEQFFGPGTRLTVL.

This clonotype was picked up many times. V usage is TRBV12-3 or TRBV12-4 and J usage is TRBJ2-2, with a weak D call TRBD1 (5 bases). V was clipped by 5 bases and J by 4 bases, with 11 bases between them. This CDR3 has 14 amino acids. Written as DNA, the CDR3 is TGTGCCAGCAGTCCGACAGTGCTCACCGGGGAGCTGTTTTTT. This translates into CASSPTVLTGELFF.

In its sample, this clonotype was seen once. The chain carries TRBV6-5 and TRBJ2-7; 10 positions match TRBD1. This CDR3 spans 16 amino acids. J was trimmed by 3 bases and V by 4 bases; bases with no gene match: 9. CDR1 MNHEY and CDR2 SVGAGI come from the germline V gene. The CDR3 nucleotides read TGTGCCAGCAGTTCCCACTCGACAGGGGGCAGCTACGAGCAGTACTTC. It encodes CASSSHSTGGSYEQYF.

The table lists this clonotype with many counts. The V and J genes are TRBV12-3 or TRBV12-4 and TRBJ1-1; 8 nucleotides line up with TRBD1. Losses at the gene ends were 7 bases for V and 5 bases for J; bases not matched to a gene: 6. There are 13 residues in the CDR3. CDR3 residues: CASTLGQGTEAFF. CDR3 DNA: TGTGCCAGCACCCTCGGACAGGGAACTGAAGCTTTCTTT.

This clonotype occurred a few times. The chain links TRBV20-1 to TRBJ2-5; TRBD2 is a possible D gene (6 bases). V lost 5 bases, J lost 2 bases, and 15 bases lay in between. Per germline, CDR1 DFQATT and CDR2 SNEGSKA (reference sequence). CDR3 length equals 14 residues. Here the CDR3 reads CSAGLWGEQETQYF. In nucleotides, the CDR3 is TGCAGTGCTGGACTCTGGGGGGAGCAAGAGACCCAGTACTTC.

In this sample, this clonotype turned up a few times. The V and J genes are TRBV12-3 or TRBV12-4 and TRBJ1-2, with 9 nucleotides matching TRBD1. There are 15 residues in the CDR3. Germline trimming cut 1 base from V and 5 bases from J; bases unmatched to any gene: 5. CDR3 nucleotide sequence: TGTGCCAGCAGTTTAGAGACAGGGGGGAGTTATGGCTACACCTTC. The encoded protein is CASSLETGGSYGYTF.

This chain uses TRBV3-1 with TRBJ2-5; a weak D match, TRBD1 (5 bases). In germline, CDR1 is LGHDT, CDR2 YNNKEL (reference sequence). The CDR3 covers 16 residues. V gave up 1 base and J gave up 0 bases, with 12 bases separating them. CDR3 in amino acids: CASSQGSRGNQETQYF. For the CDR3, the DNA is TGTGCCAGCAGCCAAGGGTCAAGGGGAAACCAAGAGACCCAGTACTTC.

This chain uses TRBV3-1 with TRBJ2-5; 9 positions match TRBD2. Germline V lookup: CDR1 LGHDT, CDR2 YNNKEL (reference sequence). The CDR3 contains 14 residues. Germline trimming cut 4 bases from V and 4 bases from J; bases unmatched to any gene: 4. CDR3 amino acids: CASSPTSGRETQYF. The CDR3 DNA follows: TGTGCCAGCAGCCCGACTAGCGGAAGAGAGACCCAGTACTTC.